The entry that follows covers one T cell receptor (beta chain) sequence. Its specificity is unknown. This sample is part of a study of early stage breast cancer tumors. Study-wide results and caveats: In about 85% of the 16 patients, blood comparison separated tumor from normal breast. Enriched TCRB sequences shared across patients were mostly commonly generated sequences.

Sequencing used immunoSEQ multiplex PCR; TCRdb keeps in-frame clones, though not all of them. The sample includes thousands of clones, approximately 66% of them seen just once. The germline V and J ends were trimmed by 6 bases and 4 bases, with 12 bases remaining between them. Germline loops: CDR1 WSHSY, CDR2 SAAADI. This CDR3 is 14 amino acids long. Sample: normal breast tissue next to the tumor. The source is a person aged 50-59 years with breast cancer. The chain recombines TRBV10-2 with TRBJ2-2; possible D gene TRBD1, 6 bases. The CDR3 sequence is CASRDSGATGELFF. In nucleotides, the CDR3 is TGCGCCAGCAGGGACAGCGGAGCCACCGGGGAGCTGTTTTTT.